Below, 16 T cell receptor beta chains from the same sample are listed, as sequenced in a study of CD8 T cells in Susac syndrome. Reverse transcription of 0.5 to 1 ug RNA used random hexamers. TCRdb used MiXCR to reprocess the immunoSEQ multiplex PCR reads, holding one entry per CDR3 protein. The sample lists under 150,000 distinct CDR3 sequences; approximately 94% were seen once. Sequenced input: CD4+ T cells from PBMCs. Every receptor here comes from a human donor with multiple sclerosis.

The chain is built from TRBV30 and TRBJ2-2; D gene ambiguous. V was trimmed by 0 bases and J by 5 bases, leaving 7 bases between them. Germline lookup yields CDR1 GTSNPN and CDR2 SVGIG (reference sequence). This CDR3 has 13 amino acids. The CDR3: CAWSVRTTGELFF. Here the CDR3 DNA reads TGTGCCTGGAGTGTACGAACGACCGGGGAGCTGTTTTTT.

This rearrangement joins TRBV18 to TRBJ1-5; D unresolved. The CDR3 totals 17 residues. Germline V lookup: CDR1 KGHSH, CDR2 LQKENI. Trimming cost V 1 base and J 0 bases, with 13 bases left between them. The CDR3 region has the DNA TGTGCCAGCTCACCACAACAGCCAAGAGGTAGCAATCAGCCCCAGCATTTT. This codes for CASSPQQPRGSNQPQHF.

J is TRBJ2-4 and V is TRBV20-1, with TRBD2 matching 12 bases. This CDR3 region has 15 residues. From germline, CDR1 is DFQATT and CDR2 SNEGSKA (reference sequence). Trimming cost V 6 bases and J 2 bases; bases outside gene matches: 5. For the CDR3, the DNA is TGCAGTGCGATGACTAGCGGGAGAACCAAAAACATTCAGTACTTC. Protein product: CSAMTSGRTKNIQYF.

The CDR3 nucleotides are TGTGCCAGCAGTACCCCGGGGCAGTTTGGAGCTTTCTTT. It codes for CASSTPGQFGAFF. This sequence joins TRBV27 and TRBJ1-1; D may be TRBD1 (5 bases). The germline V gene encodes CDR1 MNHEY and CDR2 SMNVEV (reference sequence). Trimming pared 5 bases from V and 10 bases from J, leaving 17 bases between. The CDR3 spans 13 residues.

CDR3 DNA: TGCAGCGTTGGGGCCCAAACGCAAGAGACCCAGTACTTC. Protein: CSVGAQTQETQYF. The chain carries TRBV29-1 and TRBJ2-5, with D hard to call. V shed 4 bases and J shed 2 bases, with 11 bases lying between them. The germline gives CDR1 SQVTM, CDR2 ANQGSEA. This CDR3 is built from 13 residues.

In DNA, the CDR3 is TGCAGTGCTAGATGGGGCGGGAGTAGAGAGACCCAGTACTTC. Its protein is CSARWGGSRETQYF. V is TRBV20-1 and J is TRBJ2-5, with 7 bases fitting TRBD2. The V gene end was trimmed by 2 bases and the J gene end by 4 bases; junction bases not matched to a gene: 7. The CDR3 totals 14 residues. Germline V gives CDR1 DFQATT, CDR2 SNEGSKA (reference sequence).

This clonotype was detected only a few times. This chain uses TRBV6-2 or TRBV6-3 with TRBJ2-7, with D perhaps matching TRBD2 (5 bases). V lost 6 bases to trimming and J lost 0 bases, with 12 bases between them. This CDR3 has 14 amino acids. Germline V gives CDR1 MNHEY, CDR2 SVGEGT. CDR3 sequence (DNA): TGTGCCAGCAGCACGCCGGGATTCTCCTACGAGCAGTACTTC. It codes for CASSTPGFSYEQYF.

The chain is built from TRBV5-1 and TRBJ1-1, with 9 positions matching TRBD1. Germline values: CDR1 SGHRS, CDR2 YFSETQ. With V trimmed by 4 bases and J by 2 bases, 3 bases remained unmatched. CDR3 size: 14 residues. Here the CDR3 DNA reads TGCGCCAGCAGCAGGACAGGGGTCAACACTGAAGCTTTCTTT. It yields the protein CASSRTGVNTEAFF.

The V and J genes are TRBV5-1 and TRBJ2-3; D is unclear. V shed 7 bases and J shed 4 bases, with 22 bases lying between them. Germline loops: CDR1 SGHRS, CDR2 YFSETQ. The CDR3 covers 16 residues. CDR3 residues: CASSPQPALTSDTQYF. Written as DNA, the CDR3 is TGCGCCAGCTCTCCCCAGCCGGCCCTGACTTCAGATACGCAGTATTTT.

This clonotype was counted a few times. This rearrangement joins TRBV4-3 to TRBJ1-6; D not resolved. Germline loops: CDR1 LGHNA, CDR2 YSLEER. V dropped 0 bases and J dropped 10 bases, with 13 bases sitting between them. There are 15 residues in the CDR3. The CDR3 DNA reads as TGCGCCAGCAGCCAAGATAGGGCGGGGTACTCACCCCTCCACTTT. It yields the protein CASSQDRAGYSPLHF.

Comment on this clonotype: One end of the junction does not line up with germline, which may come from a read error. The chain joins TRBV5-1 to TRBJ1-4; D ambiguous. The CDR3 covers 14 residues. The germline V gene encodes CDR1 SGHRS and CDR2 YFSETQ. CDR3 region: CASSLGVQTEKLFF. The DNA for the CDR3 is TGCGCCAGCAGTTTGGGCGTCCAAACAGAAAAACTGTTTTTT. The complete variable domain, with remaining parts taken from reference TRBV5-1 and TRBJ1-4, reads KAGVTQTPRYLIKTRGQQVTLSCSPISGHRSVSWYQQTPGQGLQFLFEYFSETQRNKGNFPGRFSGRQFSNSRSEMNVSTLELGDSALYLCASSLGVQTEKLFFGSGTQLSVL.

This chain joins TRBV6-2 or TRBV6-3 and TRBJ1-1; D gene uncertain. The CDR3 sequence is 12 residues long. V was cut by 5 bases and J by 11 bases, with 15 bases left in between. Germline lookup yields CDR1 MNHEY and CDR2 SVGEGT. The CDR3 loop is CASSPGSRGAFF. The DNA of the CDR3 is TGTGCCAGCAGTCCTGGGTCGCGCGGTGCTTTCTTT.

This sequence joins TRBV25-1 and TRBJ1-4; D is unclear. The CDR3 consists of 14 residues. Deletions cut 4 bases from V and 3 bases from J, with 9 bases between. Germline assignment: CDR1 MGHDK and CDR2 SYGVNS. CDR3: CASSATAPNEKLFF. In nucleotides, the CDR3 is TGTGCCAGCAGTGCGACTGCCCCTAATGAAAAACTGTTTTTT.

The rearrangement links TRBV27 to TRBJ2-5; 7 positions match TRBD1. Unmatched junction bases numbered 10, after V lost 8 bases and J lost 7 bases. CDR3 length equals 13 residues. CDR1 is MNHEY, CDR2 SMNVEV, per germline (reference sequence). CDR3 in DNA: TGTGCCAGCCTCGGACAGGCCCCAGGGACCCAGTACTTC. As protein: CASLGQAPGTQYF.

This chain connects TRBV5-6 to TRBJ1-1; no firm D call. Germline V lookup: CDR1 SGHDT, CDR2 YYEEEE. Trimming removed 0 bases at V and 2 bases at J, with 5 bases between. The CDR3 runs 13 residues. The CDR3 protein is CASSLADNTEAFF. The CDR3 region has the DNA TGTGCCAGCAGCTTGGCAGATAACACTGAAGCTTTCTTT.

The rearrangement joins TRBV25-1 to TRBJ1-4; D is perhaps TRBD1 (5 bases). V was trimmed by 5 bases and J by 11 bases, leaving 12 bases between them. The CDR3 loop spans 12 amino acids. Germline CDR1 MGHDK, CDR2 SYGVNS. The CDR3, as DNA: TGTGCCAGCAGTAAGACCCGGGGGAAACTGTTTTTT. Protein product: CASSKTRGKLFF.